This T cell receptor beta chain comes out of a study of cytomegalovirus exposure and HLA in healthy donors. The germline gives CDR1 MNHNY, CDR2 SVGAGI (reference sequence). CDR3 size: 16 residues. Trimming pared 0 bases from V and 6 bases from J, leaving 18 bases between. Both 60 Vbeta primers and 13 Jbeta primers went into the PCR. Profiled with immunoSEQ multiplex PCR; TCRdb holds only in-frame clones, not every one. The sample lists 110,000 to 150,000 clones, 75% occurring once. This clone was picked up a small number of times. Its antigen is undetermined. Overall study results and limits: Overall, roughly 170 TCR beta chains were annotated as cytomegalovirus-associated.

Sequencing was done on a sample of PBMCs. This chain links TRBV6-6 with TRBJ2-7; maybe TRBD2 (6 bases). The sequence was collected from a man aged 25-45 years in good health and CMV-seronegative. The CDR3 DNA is TGTGCCAGCAGTTACTCTGGGGGGATCGGTCTAAGCGAGCAGTACTTC. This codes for CASSYSGGIGLSEQYF.